This T cell receptor beta chain was recovered during a study of radiotherapy plus CTLA-4 blockade in lung cancer. Study summary: Around 20% of enrolled patients responded objectively, and roughly 31% had disease control.

Generated by immunoSEQ multiplex PCR, the TCRdb table keeps only in-frame clones and is missing some. The sample yields 85,000 to 90,000 clones, 70% to 90% seen once. Germline lookup yields CDR1 SGHNT and CDR2 YYREEE (reference sequence). This CDR3 has 15 amino acids. Whole-study results and caveats: Early blood T cell clone dynamics reportedly forecast response best, with interferon-beta.

Regarding this clone: Its antigen remains unknown. The germline gene is not matched at one end of the junction; a read error may be the cause.

Chemo-refractory metastatic non-small-cell lung cancer patients received focal radiation with ipilimumab CTLA-4 blockade. This chain links TRBV5-4 with TRBJ2-1; possibly TRBD2 for D (6 bases). This clonotype was obtained from a human donor with non-small cell lung cancer that progressed on radiotherapy plus ipilimumab. The sequencing used peripheral blood, collected from a patient treated with radiotherapy plus ipilimumab. The CDR3, as DNA: TGTGCCAGCAGCCTCGGGACTTCGGCGTACAATGAGCAGCTCTTC. Translated: CASSLGTSAYNEQLF. The variable domain in full, completed from reference TRBV5-4 and TRBJ2-1, reads ETGVTQSPTHLIKTRGQQVTLRCSSQSGHNTVSWYQQALGQGPQFIFQYYREEENGRGNFPPRFSGLQFPNYSSELNVNALELDDSALYLCASSLGTSAYNEQLFGPGTRLTVL.